These T cell receptor beta chains were read from a single sample in a study of cytomegalovirus exposure and HLA in healthy donors. Profiling relied on immunoSEQ multiplex PCR, and the TCRdb table lists in-frame clones only, not all of them. The repertoire consists of nearly 110,000 clones, with over 75% occurring once and the leading ten covering under 5%. What was sequenced was PBMCs. These receptors all come from a male donor in good health and CMV-seronegative. Both conserved end residues are part of each CDR3. The D gene is left open where the match is weak. Only some rows state a clone size, as once, few, many or a class for expanded clones.

d_gene	abundance	v_gene	j_gene	CDR3aa	CDR3nt
NA	NA	TRBV7-2	TRBJ2-2	CASSLLGQNTGELFF	TGTGCCAGCAGCTTATTGGGACAGAACACCGGGGAGCTGTTTTTT
NA	NA	TRBV5-1	TRBJ1-1	CASSFAGRGDTEAFF	TGCGCCAGCAGCTTCGCAGGGAGGGGGGACACTGAAGCTTTCTTT
TRBD1	NA	TRBV28	TRBJ1-5	CASSSPGGWQPQHF	TGTGCCAGCAGTTCCCCAGGGGGCTGGCAGCCCCAGCATTTT
NA	NA	TRBV5-4	TRBJ2-2	CASSLGRGDFYVTGELFF	TGTGCCAGCAGCTTGGGCAGGGGGGATTTTTATGTGACCGGGGAGCTGTTTTTT
NA	NA	TRBV7-2	TRBJ1-1	CASSEYRVANTEAFF	TGTGCCAGCAGCGAATACAGGGTAGCGAACACTGAAGCTTTCTTT
NA	few	TRBV15	TRBJ1-4	CATSRVGQRGEKLFF	TGTGCCACCAGCAGAGTAGGACAGAGGGGTGAAAAACTGTTTTTT
NA	NA	TRBV6-5	TRBJ2-7	CASRGFGEGGEQYF	TGTGCCAGCAGGGGGTTCGGCGAAGGGGGCGAGCAGTACTTC
NA	NA	TRBV10-3	TRBJ2-1	CAISDRATGTPYNEQFF	TGTGCCATCAGTGATAGGGCGACAGGAACCCCTTACAATGAGCAGTTCTTC
NA	NA	TRBV27	TRBJ2-2	CASSLIPPRGTGELFF	TGTGCCAGCAGTTTAATTCCCCCACGAGGCACCGGGGAGCTGTTTTTT
NA	NA	TRBV28	TRBJ1-5	CASRWQINQPQHF	TGTGCCAGCAGATGGCAGATCAATCAGCCCCAGCATTTT
NA	few	TRBV25-1	TRBJ2-1	CASSDLATDEQFF	TGTGCCAGCAGTGACCTAGCGACGGATGAGCAGTTCTTC
NA	NA	TRBV6-6	TRBJ1-1	CASRTVNTEAFF	TGTGCCAGCAGGACAGTGAACACTGAAGCTTTCTTT
TRBD2	NA	TRBV7-6	TRBJ2-2	CASSPRGTSGSPGELFF	TGTGCCAGCAGCCCGAGAGGGACTAGCGGGAGTCCCGGGGAGCTGTTTTTT
TRBD2	NA	TRBV5-1	TRBJ2-2	CATHRDSGTTGELFF	TGCGCCACGCACCGGGATAGCGGGACCACCGGGGAGCTGTTTTTT
NA	NA	TRBV7-9	TRBJ1-1	CASSVTGSTEAFF	TGTGCCAGCAGCGTAACAGGGAGCACTGAAGCTTTCTTT
TRBD2	NA	TRBV5-4	TRBJ2-1	CASSGPGLAGGSFYNEQFF	TGTGCCAGCAGCGGTCCGGGACTAGCGGGAGGGTCCTTCTACAATGAGCAGTTCTTC
NA	few	TRBV7-6	TRBJ2-7	CASSSRHREGEQYF	TGTGCCAGCAGCTCCCGTCACAGGGAAGGCGAGCAGTACTTC
TRBD1	few	TRBV19	TRBJ1-3	CASSTGQGSGNTIYF	TGTGCCAGTAGTACGGGACAGGGTTCTGGAAACACCATATATTTT
NA	NA	TRBV10-2	TRBJ1-3	CASSELAGRYTIYF	TGCGCCAGCAGTGAGCTGGCAGGGCGTTACACCATATATTTT
NA	NA	TRBV2	TRBJ2-7	CASRGRWIAEAYEQYF	TGTGCCAGCAGGGGGCGGTGGATAGCGGAGGCCTACGAGCAGTACTTC
TRBD1	NA	TRBV18	TRBJ2-1	CASSPPGQRGNEQFF	TGTGCCAGCTCACCACCGGGACAGAGGGGAAATGAGCAGTTCTTC
NA	NA	TRBV7-8	TRBJ2-5	CASSFRQTQETQYF	TGTGCCAGCAGCTTCCGACAGACCCAAGAGACCCAGTACTTC
TRBD2	NA	TRBV7-9	TRBJ2-1	CASSSRTSGRGNEQFF	TGTGCCAGCAGCTCTAGGACTAGCGGGAGGGGCAATGAGCAGTTCTTC
TRBD2	NA	TRBV12-5	TRBJ2-5	CASGLASSGRIRETQYF	TGTGCTAGTGGTTTGGCGTCTAGCGGGAGGATTAGGGAGACCCAGTACTTC
TRBD2	NA	TRBV28	TRBJ2-7	CASSNGLAGGTGTYEQYF	TGTGCCAGCAGTAATGGACTAGCGGGAGGCACGGGGACCTACGAGCAGTACTTC
NA	once	TRBV5-4	TRBJ1-2	CASSRPGGSNYGYTF	TGTGCCAGCAGCCGCCCGGGGGGGTCTAACTATGGCTACACCTTC
NA	few	TRBV19	TRBJ2-5	CASSIEGGGKTQYF	TGTGCCAGTAGTATAGAAGGGGGTGGGAAGACCCAGTACTTC
TRBD2	NA	TRBV10-3	TRBJ2-1	CAIGRLAENNEQFF	TGTGCCATCGGAAGACTAGCGGAGAATAATGAGCAGTTCTTC
TRBD1	NA	TRBV28	TRBJ2-7	CASLDRDRFYEQYF	TGTGCCAGCCTCGACCGGGACAGGTTTTACGAGCAGTACTTC
NA	once	TRBV19	TRBJ2-7	CASSWAPEGYEQYF	TGTGCCAGTAGTTGGGCCCCCGAGGGATACGAGCAGTACTTC
NA	NA	TRBV4-1	TRBJ2-7	CASSRGGKEKQYF	TGCGCCAGCAGCCGGGGCGGGAAGGAGAAGCAGTACTTC
NA	NA	TRBV6-5	TRBJ1-1	CASRGGSSTEAFF	TGTGCCAGCAGAGGAGGCTCCAGCACTGAAGCTTTCTTT
NA	NA	TRBV19	TRBJ2-1	CASSSPDLSFNEQFF	TGTGCCAGTAGTAGCCCCGACTTGAGTTTTAATGAGCAGTTCTTC
TRBD1	NA	TRBV27	TRBJ1-1	CASSHRDRRNGEAFF	TGTGCCAGCAGTCACCGGGACAGAAGGAATGGTGAAGCTTTCTTT
TRBD1	NA	TRBV18	TRBJ1-1	CASSLGTGRNTEAFF	TGTGCCAGCTCCCTTGGGACAGGGCGGAACACTGAAGCTTTCTTT
NA	NA	TRBV7-2	TRBJ1-4	CASSPGVANEKLFF	TGTGCCAGCAGCCCGGGGGTGGCGAACGAAAAACTGTTTTTT
TRBD1	few	TRBV9	TRBJ2-7	CASSETGRRGYEQYF	TGTGCCAGCAGCGAGACAGGGAGACGAGGCTACGAGCAGTACTTC
NA	NA	TRBV2	TRBJ2-1	CAGGLTASYNEQFF	TGTGCCGGGGGACTGACCGCCTCCTACAATGAGCAGTTCTTC
TRBD2	NA	TRBV25-1	TRBJ2-3	CASSEFPSGETRTQYF	TGTGCCAGCAGTGAGTTCCCTAGCGGTGAAACGCGCACGCAGTATTTT
TRBD2	NA	TRBV6-6	TRBJ2-7	CASRRRLAGVGEQYF	TGTGCCAGCAGGCGACGGCTAGCGGGAGTTGGCGAGCAGTACTTC
NA	NA	TRBV10-1	TRBJ1-5	CASSESGVQPQHF	TGCGCCAGCAGTGAGTCAGGGGTTCAGCCCCAGCATTTT
NA	once	TRBV10-2	TRBJ2-7	CASREGTFLTLSYEQYF	TGCGCCAGCAGGGAAGGGACTTTCCTCACGTTGTCCTACGAGCAGTACTTC
NA	few	TRBV30	TRBJ2-3	CAWSVGSQDTQYF	TGTGCCTGGAGTGTAGGGAGTCAAGATACGCAGTATTTT
TRBD2	NA	TRBV27	TRBJ2-5	CASSLLSGLAGGRETQYF	TGTGCCAGCAGTCTCTTGTCGGGACTAGCGGGAGGGCGAGAGACCCAGTACTTC
NA	NA	TRBV27	TRBJ2-3	CASSSSRRGGTDTQYF	TGTGCCAGCAGCTCTAGCCGCAGAGGAGGCACAGATACGCAGTATTTT
NA	NA	TRBV5-1	TRBJ2-1	CASSLAQNNEQFF	TGCGCCAGCAGCTTGGCACAGAACAATGAGCAGTTCTTC
TRBD1	NA	TRBV5-1	TRBJ1-2	CASSLQGTRSWGYTF	TGCGCCAGCAGCTTACAGGGGACTCGCTCCTGGGGCTACACCTTC
NA	once	TRBV7-2	TRBJ1-1	CASSLSRAWTNTEAFF	TGTGCCAGCAGCTTATCGAGAGCATGGACTAACACTGAAGCTTTCTTT
TRBD2	NA	TRBV7-6	TRBJ2-2	CAASGQRETLPRTGELFF	TGTGCCGCCTCGGGGCAGCGGGAGACTTTGCCCCGAACCGGGGAGCTGTTTTTT
NA	NA	TRBV5-8	TRBJ2-7	CASSFGGGTRGEQYF	TGTGCCAGCAGCTTCGGGGGTGGGACCCGCGGCGAGCAGTACTTC
TRBD1	NA	TRBV27	TRBJ2-3	CASSTGTGPFSSTDTQYF	TGTGCCAGCAGTACTGGGACAGGCCCTTTTTCTAGCACAGATACGCAGTATTTT
TRBD2	NA	TRBV7-2	TRBJ2-1	CASSGTSGRNEQFF	TGTGCCAGCAGCGGGACTAGCGGGAGGAATGAGCAGTTCTTC
NA	NA	TRBV6-5	TRBJ2-7	CASSYSASYEQYF	TGTGCCAGCAGTTACAGCGCTTCCTACGAGCAGTACTTC
NA	NA	TRBV6-4	TRBJ2-1	CASSVGVSSYNEQFF	TGTGCCAGCAGTGTCGGAGTTAGCTCCTACAATGAGCAGTTCTTC
NA	NA	TRBV27	TRBJ2-1	CATLQDRSSYNEQFF	TGTGCCACCCTCCAGGACAGAAGTTCCTACAATGAGCAGTTCTTC
NA	NA	TRBV6-6	TRBJ2-3	CASSSGQFSTDTQYF	TGTGCCAGCAGTTCCGGACAATTTAGCACAGATACGCAGTATTTT
TRBD2	once	TRBV6-5	TRBJ2-7	CASSYSTSGSGEQYF	TGTGCCAGCAGTTACTCGACTAGCGGGTCGGGAGAGCAGTACTTC